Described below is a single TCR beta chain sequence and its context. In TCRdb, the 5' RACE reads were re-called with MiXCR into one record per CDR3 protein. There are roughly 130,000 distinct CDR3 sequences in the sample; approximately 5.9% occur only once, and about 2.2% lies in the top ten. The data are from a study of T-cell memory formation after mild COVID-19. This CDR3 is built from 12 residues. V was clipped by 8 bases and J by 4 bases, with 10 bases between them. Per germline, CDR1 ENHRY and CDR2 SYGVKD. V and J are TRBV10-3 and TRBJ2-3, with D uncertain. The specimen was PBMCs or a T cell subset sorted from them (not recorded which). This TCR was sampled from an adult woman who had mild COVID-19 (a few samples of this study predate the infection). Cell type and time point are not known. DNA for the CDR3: TGTGCCATCCAAGGACCCTCAGATACGCAGTATTTT. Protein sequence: CAIQGPSDTQYF.